Listed here are 21 T cell receptor beta chains from one sample, sequenced in a study of CD8+ T cells in alopecia areata. Sequencing templates came from extracted RNA that was reverse transcribed into cDNA. Only in-frame clones appear in the TCRdb table, and some are missing; sequencing was by immunoSEQ multiplex PCR. The table lists approximately 150,000 clones, less than 75% of them singletons, with 9.5% to 12% in the top ten. Sequenced material: CD8+ T cells sorted from blood, taken at week 0. The source of these receptors is a human donor with alopecia areata.

This clone showed up just once. The genes are TRBV7-9 and TRBJ2-7; TRBD2 is a possible D gene (5 bases). This CDR3 contains 13 residues. In germline, CDR1 is SEHNR, CDR2 FQNEAQ (reference sequence). Trimming stripped 2 bases from V and 12 bases from J, with 17 bases between. The CDR3 region is CASSLPTTPRAYF. The CDR3, as DNA: TGTGCCAGCAGCTTACCCACGACCCCGCGGGCGTACTTC.

This chain uses TRBV9 with TRBJ1-2; TRBD1 matches at 10 bases. This CDR3 has 13 amino acids. V lost 5 bases and J lost 8; bases outside the gene matches: 6. Germline V CDR1 and CDR2: SGDLS, YYNGEE. The CDR3 DNA sequence: TGTGCCAGCAGTGACCGGGACAGGGGAGGCTACACCTTC. This codes for CASSDRDRGGYTF.

This clone was picked up a small number of times. The CDR3 is CASSWGSYNEQFF. Written as DNA, the CDR3 is TGTGCCAGCAGTTGGGGCTCCTACAATGAGCAGTTCTTC. The J gene is TRBJ2-1, the V gene TRBV14; D remains unclear. The CDR3 extends over 13 amino acids. V was trimmed by 6 bases and J by 0 bases, leaving 6 bases between them. The germline V gene has CDR1 SGHDN and CDR2 FVKESK.

V and J are TRBV29-1 and TRBJ2-1; 10 bases align to TRBD2. J lost 7 bases, V lost 3 bases, and 21 bases had no gene match. CDR3 length equals 19 residues. Germline CDR1 reads SQVTM; CDR2 reads ANQGSEA. For the CDR3, the DNA is TGCAGCGTTGACCCTCCAGTGGTAGCGGGGGGCCCGTCAGGGAATGAGCAGTTCTTC. Translated, it gives CSVDPPVVAGGPSGNEQFF.

V and J are TRBV27 and TRBJ2-7; 7 bases agree with TRBD2. The CDR3 extends over 13 amino acids. Trimming took 4 bases from V and 0 from J; bases not matched to a gene: 0. Germline CDR1 reads MNHEY; CDR2 reads SMNVEV (reference sequence). The chain's CDR3 is CASSWGGSYEQYF. The CDR3 DNA is TGTGCCAGCAGTTGGGGGGGCTCCTACGAGCAGTACTTC.

V is TRBV2 and J is TRBJ1-3; possible D gene TRBD1, 5 bases. Germline V CDR1 and CDR2: SNHLY, FYNNEI. V dropped 8 bases and J dropped 0 bases, with 20 bases sitting between them. The CDR3 sequence is 17 residues long. The CDR3 region is CASSWWGNPFSGNTIYF. CDR3 nucleotides: TGTGCCAGCTCGTGGTGGGGGAACCCCTTCTCTGGAAACACCATATATTTT.

The chain combines TRBV29-1 with TRBJ1-1; D might be TRBD1 (5 bases). Trimming stripped 4 bases from V and 0 bases from J, with 12 bases between. There are 14 residues in the CDR3. In germline, CDR1 is SQVTM, CDR2 ANQGSEA. The CDR3 DNA reads TGCAGCGTTGGGGATCTGGGACTGAACACTGAAGCTTTCTTT. Its translation: CSVGDLGLNTEAFF.

V gene TRBV27 combines with J gene TRBJ2-2; 8 nucleotides match TRBD2. V lost 11 bases, J lost 0 bases, and 8 bases stayed unmatched. Looked up from germline, CDR1 is MNHEY and CDR2 is SMNVEV (reference sequence). The CDR3 extends over 15 amino acids. In DNA form, the CDR3 reads TGTGCCGCCAGTACTAGCGGCGCGAACACCGGGGAGCTGTTTTTT. It encodes CAASTSGANTGELFF.

CDR3 sequence reads: CASSLHSGGGDEQFF. For the CDR3, the DNA is TGCGCCAGCAGCTTACATAGCGGGGGCGGGGATGAGCAGTTCTTC. The genes are TRBV5-1 and TRBJ2-1; 9 positions agree with TRBD2. Unmatched junction bases numbered 8, after V lost 2 bases and J lost 8 bases. This CDR3 region has 15 residues. Germline V gene data show CDR1 as SGHRS and CDR2 as YFSETQ.

The rearrangement joins TRBV18 to TRBJ1-1, with no clear D. V lost 3 bases, J lost 5 bases, and 13 bases lay in between. CDR1 and CDR2 (germline): KGHSH, LQKENI. CDR3 size: 14 residues. The CDR3 sequence is CASSPPRWGTEAFF. The DNA of the CDR3 is TGTGCCAGCTCACCTCCCCGGTGGGGTACTGAAGCTTTCTTT. The full variable domain, its missing parts supplied by reference TRBV18 and TRBJ1-1, is NAGVMQNPRHLVRRRGQEARLRCSPMKGHSHVYWYRQLPEEGLKFMVYLQKENIIDESGMPKERFSAEFPKEGPSILRIQQVVRGDSAAYFCASSPPRWGTEAFFGQGTRLTVV.

This clone was seen only once. The chain employs TRBV15 and TRBJ1-5, with D hard to call. Germline CDR1 and CDR2: LNHNV and YYDKDF (reference sequence). Deletions cut 3 bases from V and 6 bases from J, with 6 bases between. CDR3 length: 12 amino acids. CDR3 sequence reads: CATSRHGQPQHF. In DNA, the CDR3 is TGTGCCACCAGCAGGCACGGTCAGCCCCAGCATTTT.

This chain connects TRBV5-1 to TRBJ2-7; 11 nucleotides align to TRBD1. The CDR3 has 15 amino acids. Germline CDR1 SGHRS, CDR2 YFSETQ. Losses at the gene ends were 3 bases for V and 2 bases for J; bases not matched to a gene: 4. The CDR3 coding sequence is TGCGCCAGCAGCTGGAGGGACAGGGGGACCTACGAGCAGTACTTC. Protein: CASSWRDRGTYEQYF.

The chain has TRBV2 and TRBJ2-2; TRBD1 is a possible D gene (6 bases). CDR1 is SNHLY and CDR2 is FYNNEI in the germline V gene. Trimming cost V 6 bases and J 6 bases, with 11 bases left between them. CDR3 size: 13 residues. CDR3 in DNA: TGTGCCAGCAGAGGACAGTCCGCCGGGGAGCTGTTTTTT. As protein: CASRGQSAGELFF.

The chain links TRBV11-2 to TRBJ2-5; 8 positions agree with TRBD1. This CDR3 comprises 15 residues. V trimming: 2 bases; J trimming: 5 bases; junction bases outside the gene matches: 7. Germline V gives CDR1 SGHAT, CDR2 FQNNGV. As DNA, the CDR3 is TGTGCCAGCAGCTTATCGAACAGGGGGACGGAGACCCAGTACTTC. As protein: CASSLSNRGTETQYF. Using reference TRBV11-2 and TRBJ2-5 for the parts outside the CDR3, the full variable domain is EAGVAQSPRYKIIEKRQSVAFWCNPISGHATLYWYQQILGQGPKLLIQFQNNGVVDDSQLPKDRFSAERLKGVDSTLKIQPAKLEDSAVYLCASSLSNRGTETQYFGPGTRLLVL.

This sequence joins TRBV5-6 and TRBJ2-1, with D unresolved. V was cut by 0 bases and J by 0 bases, with 4 bases left in between. Germline V CDR1 and CDR2: SGHDT, YYEEEE. This CDR3 is 14 amino acids long. DNA of the CDR3: TGTGCCAGCAGCTTGGGGAGCTCCTACAATGAGCAGTTCTTC. It yields the protein CASSLGSSYNEQFF.

V usage is TRBV27 and J usage is TRBJ1-2; TRBD1 aligns across 8 bases. After removal of 4 bases from V and 4 bases from J, the junction contained 2 bases not matched to a gene. The CDR3 length is 13 residues. Germline-derived CDR1 and CDR2 are MNHEY and SMNVEV (reference sequence). The DNA for the CDR3 is TGTGCCAGCAGTTCGGACAGGGCCTATGGCTACACCTTC. Encoded protein: CASSSDRAYGYTF.

The chain uses TRBV13 and TRBJ2-6; 11 bases match TRBD2. The trim removed 4 bases at V and 4 bases at J, leaving 12 bases unmatched. The V gene's germline CDR1 is PRHDT and CDR2 FYEKMQ (reference sequence). This CDR3 is 19 amino acids long. The CDR3 DNA sequence: TGTGCCAGCAGCTCCCCCGGGACTAGCGGACCTGGCGGGGCCAACGTCCTGACTTTC. Amino acid sequence: CASSSPGTSGPGGANVLTF.

The rearrangement links TRBV11-2 to TRBJ1-2; 7 nucleotides agree with TRBD1. Trimming at V came to 5 bases and at J to 6 bases, leaving 3 bases not matched to a gene. Germline CDR1 and CDR2: SGHAT and FQNNGV. The CDR3 is 12 residues long. CDR3 amino acids: CASSPTGDGYTF. CDR3 in DNA: TGTGCCAGCAGCCCAACAGGGGATGGCTACACCTTC.

This chain links TRBV27 with TRBJ1-2; tentatively, D is TRBD1 (5 bases). The CDR3 length is 16 residues. The V gene lost 1 base and the J gene lost 5 bases, with 17 bases spanning the gap. The germline V gene has CDR1 MNHEY and CDR2 SMNVEV (reference sequence). The DNA for the CDR3 is TGTGCCAGCAGTTTATACTCTGGGGGGTTCGGGTATGGCTACACCTTC. Translated, it gives CASSLYSGGFGYGYTF.

The V call is TRBV6-5, the J call TRBJ2-1; D uncertain. Germline values: CDR1 MNHEY, CDR2 SVGAGI. The CDR3 loop spans 12 amino acids. V lost 3 bases and J lost 7, with 7 bases in between. CDR3 coding DNA: TGTGCCAGCAGTTATGGCCGGAATGAGCAGTTCTTC. Translating gives CASSYGRNEQFF.

CDR3 coding DNA: TGCAGCGTTTCCCTCTTGGGCCCGGGCTACGAGCAGTACTTC. It codes for CSVSLLGPGYEQYF. J is TRBJ2-7 and V is TRBV29-1; no firm D call. The CDR3 is 14 amino acids. Deletions cut 5 bases from V and 3 bases from J, with 17 bases between. Germline V CDR1 and CDR2: SQVTM, ANQGSEA.